This TCR beta chain came from a study of shared clonotypes between healthy human individuals. About the research overall: A couple of female and a few male donors aged 18 to 49 were enrolled. Three CD4 naive, three CD4 memory, two CD8 naive and one CD8 memory plate were used per donor. The study's findings and limits: Sharing across four donors was highest in naive CD4 (around 5%) and lowest in memory CD8 (around 0.4%). Generally, estimated richness proved larger in naive subsets than it did in memory subsets.

Method: immunoSEQ multiplex PCR; TCRdb's copy keeps in-frame clones and lacks some. The data show 2,100,000 or so clones, approximately 96% seen once. CDR3 size: 13 residues. V gave up 7 bases and J gave up 1 base, with 10 bases separating them. Germline V CDR1 and CDR2: SNHLY, FYNNEI. Comment on this clone: Its target is not known.

V is TRBV2 and J is TRBJ1-1; no reliable D call. This sequence originates from a young man in good health. The source material was naive CD4+ T cells sorted from blood. The sample's subset: CD45RA+ positively selected. For the CDR3, the DNA is TGTGCCAGCACGAAGGGAGGGAACACTGAAGCTTTCTTT. Translation: CASTKGGNTEAFF.